This entry is about one T cell receptor (beta chain). Its antigen specificity is not known. It has no much larger one-base neighbor in the sample; base qualities were not kept. The cohort consisted of approximately 670 healthy bone marrow donors. All cohort members were sampled while nominally healthy, although unrecorded immune exposures were likely present. The donor tested CMV seronegative, placing the donor among the 350 to 400 seronegative members of the cohort. A peripheral blood sample was provided by each donor, and peripheral blood mononuclear cells were used for TCR beta sequencing. Genomic DNA extraction from the blood cell samples was performed with the Qiagen DNeasy Blood Extraction Kit. Receptor amplification or capture employed the immunoSEQ multiplex PCR assay. For the multiplex PCR, a mixture combining 60 forward primers for TCR Vbeta segments and 13 reverse primers for TCR Jbeta segments was used. A multiplex PCR assay on genomic DNA amplified the CDR3 region of rearranged TCR beta genes. Amplified TCR beta libraries were sequenced as 87-base-pair reads on the Illumina HiSeq System. As for the authors' bioinformatics: A later analysis tallied tens of millions of unique TCR beta chains across the 660 or so repertoires, and around 9.9 million of those chains were shared by two or more donors. Raw reads were error-corrected and collapsed into unique sequences with a nearest-neighbor algorithm that merged closely related sequences to remove PCR and sequencing errors. To assign V, D and J gene segments, CDR3 sequences were aligned to IMGT reference sequences. For a sequence to be retained, a match of at least six nucleotides to both a V gene segment and a J gene segment was required. A rearrangement was called productive if the CDR3 had no stop codons and remained in frame with V and J, and every other rearrangement was called non-productive. CDR3 was defined according to IMGT convention as the region running from the second conserved V-encoded cysteine to the conserved J-encoded phenylalanine. The earlier analysis of 500 to 750 of the donors excluded any sequence lacking an unambiguous match to a single V gene segment. In an earlier analysis of roughly 600 of the donors, a V segment was called functional when productive rearrangements were above 56.7%, and segregating when the standard deviation between donors exceeded 5%. A statistical classification framework was built for diagnosing cytomegalovirus status from the catalog of TCR beta chain sequences. V and J gene assignment, in a later analysis, came from comparing TCR nucleotide sequences with IMGT/GENE-DB human TR gene sequences. Using the TCRdist pipeline, a later analysis assigned CDR3 sequences along with most-parsimonious VDJ recombination scenarios. In a later analysis, each TCR beta chain was defined by its CDR3 amino acid sequence together with its V-gene family, and reads lacking a unique V-gene family were excluded. As a way to deal with suspected cross-contamination and a sequencing artifact, a later analysis dropped 450 to 600 nucleotide sequences that were highly shared and had low generation probability. For each public chain, a later analysis derived a clonal expansion index from normalized ranks of inferred template counts within each repertoire. In a later analysis, generation probabilities were computed using a VDJ recombination model fitted to out-of-frame rearrangements, and the results were checked against IGoR. A later analysis scored TCR-TCR, TCR-HLA and TCR-CMV co-occurrence with hypergeometric tests, applying a repertoire-size bias correction to TCR pairs. False discovery rates were estimated in a later analysis by permuting HLA or CMV assignments 20 times. In a later analysis, co-occurring TCRs were grouped using DBSCAN, and TCRdist sequence similarity was added for clustering within HLA-allele-positive subsets. Co-occurrence clustering excluded repertoires with fewer than 30,000 or more than 120,000 public chains, plus five with anomalous nucleotide sharing. TCRdb re-hosts the immuneACCESS table, in-frame sequences only. Its copies lack some clones; in the studies checked, an unresolved V gene accounts for under half of them, and the cause for the rest is not known. That table furnishes V, J and clone size, whereas the DNA furnished D and trimming. Present in this sample are around 140,000 clones, over 60% of which were seen just once. The ten largest make up 6.5% of the sample.

This specimen belongs to a study of cytomegalovirus exposure and HLA in healthy donors listed by TCRdb under 2017. About the study as a whole: An earlier analysis of a few hundred of the donors reported approximately 260 Gb of sequence data and roughly 120 million unique TCR beta sequences obtained from about 200 million T cells. An early release covering more than 500 HLA-typed donors comprised approximately 300 gigabases of sequencing data and tens of millions of unique TCR sequences. Of the roughly 390 genotyped donors, 65% to 90% were placed in the genetic ancestry cluster associated with self-reported Caucasian donors. The study was designed to test whether signatures of past pathogen exposure could be identified by cataloging public T cell receptors. Using immunosequencing, the study profiled T cell repertoires from about 650 subjects and related those repertoires to cytomegalovirus serostatus. Along with the approximately 650-subject first cohort, a separate validation cohort of roughly 110 different subjects was used. To predict cytomegalovirus infection status, the study combined high-throughput TCR immunosequencing, statistical association of individual TCRs with disease status, and machine learning. In a later analysis, previously published TCR beta repertoires from 666 donors were re-analyzed and high-resolution HLA genotyping was added so that TCR occurrence patterns could be studied. The later analysis used no new phenotypic data to find candidate immune exposures, relying instead on TCR beta sequences and their occurrence across donors. In an earlier analysis of roughly 540 of the donors, high-throughput TCR beta sequencing was used to judge whether each TCR beta V gene segment behaved as functional or pseudogenic. Donor age, sex, ethnicity and CMV serostatus were compiled alongside the repertoire data. A later genetic analysis took genome-wide SNP genotypes for 398 of the 666 donors and used that subset as a discovery cohort. All discovery cohort repertoires had been generated using a single sequencing platform. Both class I and class II loci were covered by HLA typing, at four-digit resolution. Typing coverage varied by locus: roughly 629-630 donors for A, B, C, DRB1 and DQB1; about 520 for DQA1; around 610 for DPA1; under 490 for DPB1. Roughly 5 DR-DQ haplotypes were handled as single units for association and clustering, since linkage in the cohort was strong. Among over 350 genotyped donors of the cohort, an average of roughly 240,000 unique TCR beta nucleotide sequences were sequenced per donor, approximately 20% of them non-productive.

Taken from the germline V gene, the CDR1 and CDR2 loops are SGHRS and YFSETQ. Including the terminal cysteine and phenylalanine, the CDR3 comprises 16 residues. Here the CDR3 DNA is all that survives: 48 bases in frame from base 1. V is trimmed back by 6 bases and J by 2 bases, and the junction contains 11 bases that no gene match accounts for. What the research found in general, with its limitations: Broadly in line with IMGT annotations, most TCR beta V segments showed up in productive rearrangements about 87% or about 30% of the time in an earlier analysis of a few hundred of the donors. Several of the top co-occurrence clusters appeared to be linked to parvovirus B19, influenza, CMV and Epstein-Barr virus, according to a later analysis. Across donors, most TCR sequences were observed very rarely, whereas some public TCRs were present in many individuals. The classifier was reported to diagnose cytomegalovirus status with high specificity and sensitivity in both the original and validation cohorts. A later analysis found that TCR association rates varied across HLA loci, with DRB1 alleles showing the most associated TCRs and HLA-C alleles the fewest. Because HLA typing was unavailable for some donors at each locus, only the typed subset was used in association tests. A few of the identified cytomegalovirus-associated TCR beta chains were confirmed in vitro to be specific for cytomegalovirus antigens. Only TCR beta chains were sequenced in this cohort, and the absence of alpha or paired-chain data limited detectable features. At a false discovery rate of 0.05, a later analysis linked about 16,000 TCR beta sequences to specific HLA alleles. In a later analysis, HLA-associated TCR beta chains showed more clonal expansion and lower generation probabilities than non-associated chains that were equally common. Sequencing depth was assumed to be roughly uniform across donors in the presence/absence analyses, though that assumption may not hold. A later analysis found that most CMV-associated TCR beta chains appeared HLA-restricted, with HLA associations seemingly driven largely by CMV exposure. The authors suggested that the approach could potentially be extended to other disease states and immunological phenotypes. The 87-base-pair reads could not distinguish some IMGT-functional V segments, including TRBV6-2 and TRBV6-3, so those segments were excluded. Because counts were too low, about 15 rarely observed V segments, including chromosome 9 orphons, were left out of the earlier analysis of approximately 500 of the donors. In a later genetic analysis, a missense DCLRE1C variant was associated with V-gene and J-gene trimming of TCR beta chains, and the association was replicated in an independent cohort. Correlated functional status among segregating V segments might be attributable to linkage disequilibrium, but an unknown experimental factor could not be ruled out. A further reported finding was that TCR beta sequences accurately predicted the HLA-A and HLA-B alleles for most subjects in the first cohort. According to a later genetic analysis, donors in an Asian-associated ancestry cluster had fewer N-insertions in productive TCRs than the roughly 670-donor mean. A cluster of highly shared sequence variants was judged likely to be a technical artifact of the sequencing pipeline. Assigning TCR associations to individual alleles was difficult when HLA alleles, especially DR and DQ, strongly co-occurred. In the study, roughly 160 TCR beta chains were listed as associated with cytomegalovirus. Immune exposure information for the cohort was limited to CMV serostatus.

This chain is built from TRBV5-1 and TRBJ2-3, with 8 bases in between that match TRBD2. This clonotype was sampled from a woman aged 55-69 years in good health and CMV-seronegative. The sequenced sample consisted of PBMCs. The DNA reads TGCGCCAGCACCCCGGGAGGAGCGGGGGCCACAGATACGCAGTATTTT. Its protein product is CASTPGGAGATDTQYF. Full variable domain (CDR3 extended with the reference TRBV5-1 and TRBJ2-3 proteins): KAGVTQTPRYLIKTRGQQVTLSCSPISGHRSVSWYQQTPGQGLQFLFEYFSETQRNKGNFPGRFSGRQFSNSRSEMNVSTLELGDSALYLCASTPGGAGATDTQYFGPGTRLTVL.